Sequencing of this TCR beta chain was carried out in a study of response to subunit inactivated influenza vaccine. TCRdb used MiXCR to reprocess the RT-PCR reads, holding one entry per CDR3 protein. The sample has around 530,000 distinct CDR3 sequences; about 15% are singletons. V was clipped by 4 bases and J by 4 bases, with 10 bases between them. The germline V gene encodes CDR1 DFQATT and CDR2 SNEGSKA (reference sequence). This CDR3 has 12 amino acids. Here the sequenced sample was CD4+ T cells sorted from PBMCs, taken 23 to 25 months after vaccination. The chain joins TRBV20-1 to TRBJ1-2; D perhaps matches TRBD1 (5 bases). The receptor was isolated from a man aged 50 to 69 who received an inactivated influenza vaccine. The CDR3 sequence is CSATGRSYGYTF. The CDR3 DNA reads TGCAGTGCTACAGGGAGATCCTATGGCTACACCTTC.